The entry below gives a single TCR beta chain sequence along with its context. Antigen: not known. This table comes from immunoSEQ multiplex PCR, and its TCRdb copy is limited to in-frame clones, with some not included. The sample records some 140,000 clones, roughly 90% being singletons. The sample is drawn from a study of T cell responses to AZD1222 COVID-19 vaccine. The germline V gene has CDR1 SGHAT and CDR2 FQNNGV. The germline V and J ends were trimmed by 5 bases and 0 bases, with 11 bases remaining between them. CDR3 length: 15 amino acids. Study results and caveats: Unmutated regions of variants are reportedly targeted by nearly half of spike-specific TCRs.

This rearrangement joins TRBV11-2 to TRBJ1-3; D is unresolved. Material: peripheral blood, obtained on day 0 of AZD1222 vaccination. This receptor was obtained from an adult in good health. The CDR3 sequence is CASSPYPSSGNTIYF. The CDR3 DNA sequence: TGTGCCAGCAGCCCCTACCCAAGCTCTGGAAACACCATATATTTT.